The present T cell receptor beta chain was sequenced within a study of cytomegalovirus exposure and HLA in healthy donors. It was with 60 Vbeta and 13 Jbeta primers that the PCR ran. Measured with immunoSEQ multiplex PCR; TCRdb has only the in-frame clones, and not every one. The table records some 130,000 clones, roughly three quarters of them present only once. On this clone itself: Its matching antigen is unknown.

Points from the study as a whole: According to a later analysis, donors in an Asian-associated ancestry cluster reportedly had fewer N-insertions than the roughly 640-donor mean. Approximately 18,000 TCR beta sequences were associated with HLA alleles at 0.05 false discovery rate in a later analysis.

V was pared by 6 bases and J by 6 bases, with 8 bases of the junction left unmatched. Germline loops: CDR1 SQVTM, CDR2 ANQGSEA. This CDR3 comprises 14 residues. The receptor's source is a man aged 25-45 years in good health and CMV-seronegative. The sample consisted of PBMCs. The chain has TRBV29-1 and TRBJ2-1, with TRBD1 matching 10 bases. This CDR3 reads CSVTGTGVFNEQFF. DNA of the CDR3: TGCAGCGTGACCGGGACAGGGGTTTTCAATGAGCAGTTCTTC.